These 32 T cell receptor beta chains originate from one sample sequenced in a study of blood T cell repertoires in COVID-19. Profiled with immunoSEQ multiplex PCR; TCRdb holds only in-frame clones, not every one. Here the sample spans 210,000 or so clones, approximately 84% being singletons. Source material: peripheral blood. These receptor sequences come from a man between 40 and 49 years old with active or convalescent COVID-19.

The chain combines TRBV5-1 with TRBJ2-7; 7 nucleotides match TRBD1. CDR3 length: 13 residues. Germline CDR1 SGHRS, CDR2 YFSETQ. The trim removed 7 bases at V and 2 bases at J, leaving 6 bases unmatched. This CDR3 is CASATGRAYEQYF. CDR3 DNA: TGCGCCAGCGCGACAGGGCGGGCCTACGAGCAGTACTTC.

The chain has TRBV5-1 and TRBJ2-7; D is perhaps TRBD2 (6 bases). V was pared by 0 bases and J by 0 bases, with 19 bases between. The length of the CDR3 is 18 residues. Germline-derived CDR1 and CDR2 are SGHRS and YFSETQ. The CDR3 DNA follows: TGCGCCAGCAGCTTGGCGGGGCCGGGAGAAAGAGCCTCCTACGAGCAGTACTTC. Protein sequence: CASSLAGPGERASYEQYF.

The CDR3 nucleotides read TGTGCCAGCAGCTTAACGGGACTCCGGGGAAACATTCAGTACTTC. Protein sequence: CASSLTGLRGNIQYF. V gene TRBV7-3 combines with J gene TRBJ2-4, with a tentative D call TRBD2 (6 bases). The ends were cut back, 0 bases at V and 6 bases at J, with 12 bases in the middle. Germline V gene lookup returns CDR1 SGHTA and CDR2 FQGTGA. The CDR3 loop spans 15 amino acids.

The CDR3 bases are TGCGCCAGCAGTCCACCAGGGCGCTATGCTGAAGCTTTCTTT. The encoded protein is CASSPPGRYAEAFF. This sequence joins TRBV5-1 and TRBJ1-1; possible D gene TRBD1, 5 bases. CDR1 SGHRS and CDR2 YFSETQ come from the germline V gene. V dropped 5 bases and J dropped 6 bases, with 17 bases sitting between them. The CDR3 is made up of 14 amino acids.

The rearrangement links TRBV18 to TRBJ2-7, with a weak D call TRBD2 (6 bases). CDR1 is KGHSH and CDR2 is LQKENI in the germline V gene. V shed 5 bases and J shed 0 bases, with 11 bases lying between them. The CDR3 runs to 14 residues. The CDR3 spells CASSALGGSYEQYF. For the CDR3, the DNA is TGTGCCAGCTCAGCGTTGGGGGGCTCCTACGAGCAGTACTTC.

This chain joins TRBV14 and TRBJ2-3; TRBD2 is a possible D gene (6 bases). CDR1 is SGHDN and CDR2 is FVKESK in the germline V gene. The CDR3 is 14 residues long. V was clipped by 4 bases and J by 6 bases, with 14 bases between them. CDR3 sequence (DNA): TGTGCCAGCAGCCTCCGGACTATCGGCGATACGCAGTATTTT. It encodes CASSLRTIGDTQYF.

The chain is built from TRBV11-3 and TRBJ2-5; the D gene is possibly TRBD1 (6 bases). Germline V gene lookup returns CDR1 SGHNT and CDR2 YENEEA. Trimming took 0 bases from V and 5 from J, leaving 16 bases between them. The CDR3 has 16 amino acids. Here the CDR3 DNA reads TGTGCCAGCAGCTTAGACAGCTGGGAAAGGGGGGAGACCCAGTACTTC. Its translation is CASSLDSWERGETQYF.

A few counts support this clone. This chain connects TRBV27 to TRBJ2-7; 7 bases align to TRBD2. With 0 bases clipped from V and 3 bases from J, the junction kept 5 bases outside the gene matches. Looked up from germline, CDR1 is MNHEY and CDR2 is SMNVEV (reference sequence). CDR3 length: 15 amino acids. CDR3 sequence reads: CASSLSGGSLYEQYF. The CDR3, as DNA: TGTGCCAGCAGTTTATCGGGCGGGAGCCTCTACGAGCAGTACTTC.

V and J are TRBV10-3 and TRBJ2-5, with 10 bases aligning to TRBD2. The CDR3 runs 13 residues. Trimming at V came to 7 bases and at J to 1 base, leaving 0 bases not matched to a gene. Germline CDR1 and CDR2: ENHRY and SYGVKD. CDR3 residues: CAIIAGGQETQYF. The CDR3 DNA sequence: TGTGCCATCATAGCGGGGGGCCAAGAGACCCAGTACTTC.

The V and J genes are TRBV6-4 and TRBJ1-2; possible D gene TRBD1, 6 bases. CDR1 and CDR2 (germline): MRHNA, SNTAGT. Between the trimmed V and J ends, which lost 6 bases and 6 bases, there was a span of 14 bases. The CDR3 is made up of 13 amino acids. CDR3 nucleotides: TGTGCCAGCAGGCGGGGGCTTGGTGATGGCTACACCTTC. Protein: CASRRGLGDGYTF.

The chain has TRBV27 and TRBJ1-1; 7 positions match TRBD1. The V gene's germline CDR1 is MNHEY and CDR2 SMNVEV (reference sequence). V shed 5 bases, J shed 4 bases, and the junction held 10 bases outside the gene matches. The CDR3 runs 15 residues. In DNA, the CDR3 is TGTGCCAGCAGTGAGTACCAGGGGGGAGTCACTGAAGCTTTCTTT. Amino acids: CASSEYQGGVTEAFF.

The genes are TRBV7-3 and TRBJ1-2; 7 nucleotides match TRBD1. The V segment lost 5 bases and the J segment 7 bases; nucleotides outside the gene matches: 7. Germline V gene data show CDR1 as SGHTA and CDR2 as FQGTGA. This CDR3 has 13 amino acids. The CDR3 sequence: CASSDRQGAGYTF. CDR3 sequence (DNA): TGTGCCAGCAGCGACCGACAGGGAGCTGGCTACACCTTC.

This chain uses TRBV24-1 with TRBJ2-5; D ambiguous. Trimming took off 3 bases at V and 4 bases at J, with 11 bases between the two ends. In germline, CDR1 is KGHDR, CDR2 SFDVKD. This CDR3 contains 14 residues. The CDR3 here is CATSDPNSPETQYF. CDR3 DNA: TGTGCCACCAGTGATCCGAACTCCCCAGAGACCCAGTACTTC.

The rearrangement links TRBV28 to TRBJ2-7; tentative D call: TRBD1 (6 bases). Germline loops: CDR1 MDHEN, CDR2 SYDVKM. The CDR3 contains 15 residues. Trimming stripped 5 bases from V and 3 bases from J, with 17 bases between. The chain's CDR3 is CASSQFTGKGYEQYF. CDR3 coding DNA: TGTGCCAGCAGTCAATTCACAGGGAAAGGCTACGAGCAGTACTTC.

This chain links TRBV12-3 or TRBV12-4 with TRBJ2-3, with D uncertain. V was pared by 6 bases and J by 4 bases, with 11 bases between. CDR3 length: 13 amino acids. The CDR3 DNA follows: TGTGCCAGCAGACCCGGGTTGGCAGATACGCAGTATTTT. Translated: CASRPGLADTQYF.

J is TRBJ1-5 and V is TRBV7-2; D not certain. This CDR3 region has 14 residues. The germline V and J ends were trimmed by 1 base and 2 bases, with 6 bases remaining between them. From germline, CDR1 is SGHTA and CDR2 FQGNSA. In DNA, the CDR3 is TGTGCCAGCAGCTTAGATCCCGGCAATCAGCCCCAGCATTTT. It specifies CASSLDPGNQPQHF.

V and J are TRBV7-9 and TRBJ1-2, with 7 bases aligning to TRBD1. V trimming: 1 base; J trimming: 1 base; junction bases outside the gene matches: 6. Germline V gene lookup returns CDR1 SEHNR and CDR2 FQNEAQ (reference sequence). The CDR3 sequence is 16 residues long. The CDR3 reads CASSLGGGQSNYGYTF. The CDR3, as DNA: TGTGCCAGCAGCTTAGGAGGGGGCCAAAGTAACTATGGCTACACCTTC.

The rearrangement joins TRBV3-1 (or the pseudogene TRBV3-2) to TRBJ1-4; 7 nucleotides line up with TRBD1. Trimming took 1 base from V and 3 from J; bases not matched to a gene: 17. The germline V gene encodes CDR1 LGHDT and CDR2 YNNKEL (reference sequence). The CDR3 is made up of 20 amino acids. DNA for the CDR3: TGTGCCAGCAGCCAAGTTCTACCCGGACCGACAGGGAATGCTAATGAAAAACTGTTTTTT. Translation: CASSQVLPGPTGNANEKLFF.

The genes are TRBV5-1 and TRBJ1-4; a weak D match, TRBD1 (5 bases). In germline, CDR1 is SGHRS, CDR2 YFSETQ. Trimming pared 3 bases from V and 8 bases from J, leaving 11 bases between. CDR3 size: 13 residues. The CDR3 sequence: CASSSGEGEKLFF. In DNA form, the CDR3 reads TGCGCCAGCAGCTCGGGGGAAGGGGAAAAACTGTTTTTT.

This clone was observed a single time. The rearrangement links TRBV7-3 to TRBJ2-1, with D possibly matching TRBD2 (6 bases). V was shortened by 1 base and J by 7 bases, with 8 bases between the two germline ends. Looked up from germline, CDR1 is SGHTA and CDR2 is FQGTGA. The CDR3 has 13 residues. The CDR3 protein is CASSLMSGNEQFF. The DNA for the CDR3 is TGTGCCAGCAGCTTAATGAGCGGGAATGAGCAGTTCTTC.

The J gene is TRBJ1-1, the V gene TRBV18; 7 positions match TRBD1. The CDR3 loop spans 14 amino acids. V shed 6 bases, J shed 3 bases, and the junction held 7 bases outside the gene matches. Germline CDR1 and CDR2: KGHSH and LQKENI. The CDR3 loop is CASSSLGTDTEAFF. CDR3 bases: TGTGCCAGCTCCTCCCTCGGGACAGACACTGAAGCTTTCTTT. Combining the CDR3 with reference TRBV18 and TRBJ1-1 gives the whole variable domain NAGVMQNPRHLVRRRGQEARLRCSPMKGHSHVYWYRQLPEEGLKFMVYLQKENIIDESGMPKERFSAEFPKEGPSILRIQQVVRGDSAAYFCASSSLGTDTEAFFGQGTRLTVV.

The chain joins TRBV4-1 to TRBJ1-4, with D possibly being TRBD1 (5 bases). CDR1 and CDR2 (germline): MGHRA, YSYEKL. The germline V and J ends were trimmed by 0 bases and 0 bases, with 8 bases remaining between them. The CDR3 has 16 amino acids. The CDR3 nucleotides read TGCGCCAGCAGCCAAGAAGGGGCTGCAACTAATGAAAAACTGTTTTTT. This codes for CASSQEGAATNEKLFF.

This clone was seen once. The chain couples TRBV11-2 to TRBJ2-1; 11 bases match TRBD1. Germline V gene data show CDR1 as SGHAT and CDR2 as FQNNGV. The length of the CDR3 is 15 residues. Germline trimming cut 3 bases from V and 7 bases from J; bases unmatched to any gene: 5. The CDR3 loop is CASSLDRGRMNEQFF. CDR3 nucleotide sequence: TGTGCCAGCAGCTTGGACAGGGGGCGCATGAATGAGCAGTTCTTC.

There are a few counts of this clone. The chain links TRBV9 to TRBJ1-2, with D possibly matching TRBD1 (6 bases). Germline CDR1 and CDR2: SGDLS and YYNGEE. Trimming left V 3 bases short and J 4 bases short, with 10 bases between. The CDR3 extends over 13 amino acids. CDR3 protein: CASSETGSYGYTF. CDR3 coding DNA: TGTGCCAGCAGCGAGACAGGATCCTATGGCTACACCTTC.

This chain links TRBV18 with TRBJ1-2; 7 bases are shared with TRBD1. The germline V gene has CDR1 KGHSH and CDR2 LQKENI. The CDR3 length is 13 residues. Losses at the gene ends were 3 bases for V and 2 bases for J; bases not matched to a gene: 0. The CDR3 DNA is TGTGCCAGCTCACCGACAGGGAACTATGGCTACACCTTC. Translated, it gives CASSPTGNYGYTF.

This chain joins TRBV12-3 or TRBV12-4 and TRBJ1-1; D gene unclear. This CDR3 has 11 amino acids. Trimming took 5 bases from V and 8 from J, leaving 9 bases between them. For the CDR3, the DNA is TGTGCCAGCAGTCCATCTAACGAAGCTTTCTTT. Its translation: CASSPSNEAFF.

This chain uses TRBV5-4 with TRBJ2-3; 9 nucleotides agree with TRBD2. The V and J ends lost 1 base and 0 bases, in that order; junction bases with no gene match: 0. The CDR3 spans 15 residues. Germline CDR1 reads SGHNT; CDR2 reads YYREEE (reference sequence). CDR3 amino acids: CASSLLAGSTDTQYF. The CDR3 bases are TGTGCCAGCAGCTTGCTAGCGGGGAGCACAGATACGCAGTATTTT.

The chain couples TRBV19 to TRBJ1-3; D is perhaps TRBD1 (5 bases). V was clipped by 2 bases and J by 0 bases, with 5 bases between them. The CDR3 runs 14 residues. Germline V CDR1 and CDR2: LNHDA, SQIVND (reference sequence). The CDR3 region is CASSITGSGNTIYF. The CDR3, as DNA: TGTGCCAGTAGTATAACAGGCTCTGGAAACACCATATATTTT.

This clone appeared a few times. This chain uses TRBV28 with TRBJ1-5; D gene ambiguous. V was shortened by 3 bases and J by 2 bases, with 14 bases between the two germline ends. The CDR3 runs to 16 residues. The germline CDR1 and CDR2 sequences are MDHEN and SYDVKM. The chain's CDR3 is CASSLWQRGGNQPQHF. In DNA form, the CDR3 reads TGTGCCAGCAGTTTGTGGCAGAGAGGTGGCAATCAGCCCCAGCATTTT.

The V call is TRBV13, the J call TRBJ1-1; 9 bases are a match to TRBD1. Looked up from germline, CDR1 is PRHDT and CDR2 is FYEKMQ (reference sequence). Trimming cost V 5 bases and J 6 bases; bases outside gene matches: 10. The CDR3 length is 15 residues. The chain's CDR3 is CASSPGDRVSAEAFF. The CDR3 region has the DNA TGTGCCAGCAGCCCGGGGGACAGGGTTTCCGCTGAAGCTTTCTTT.

This sequence joins TRBV7-3 and TRBJ2-3; TRBD2 might be the D (6 bases). Germline CDR1 is SGHTA and CDR2 is FQGTGA. CDR3 length equals 15 residues. V gave up 2 bases and J gave up 2 bases, with 11 bases separating them. The DNA of the CDR3 is TGTGCCAGCAGCTTAGGGGACTTTAACACAGATACGCAGTATTTT. Translating gives CASSLGDFNTDTQYF.

The chain has TRBV18 and TRBJ2-7; 10 positions match TRBD1. CDR3 length: 14 amino acids. CDR1 is KGHSH and CDR2 is LQKENI in the germline V gene. With 4 bases clipped from V and 5 bases from J, the junction kept 5 bases outside the gene matches. The CDR3 sequence is CASSLGQGGHEQYF. CDR3 nucleotides: TGTGCCAGCTCACTAGGACAGGGGGGACACGAGCAGTACTTC.